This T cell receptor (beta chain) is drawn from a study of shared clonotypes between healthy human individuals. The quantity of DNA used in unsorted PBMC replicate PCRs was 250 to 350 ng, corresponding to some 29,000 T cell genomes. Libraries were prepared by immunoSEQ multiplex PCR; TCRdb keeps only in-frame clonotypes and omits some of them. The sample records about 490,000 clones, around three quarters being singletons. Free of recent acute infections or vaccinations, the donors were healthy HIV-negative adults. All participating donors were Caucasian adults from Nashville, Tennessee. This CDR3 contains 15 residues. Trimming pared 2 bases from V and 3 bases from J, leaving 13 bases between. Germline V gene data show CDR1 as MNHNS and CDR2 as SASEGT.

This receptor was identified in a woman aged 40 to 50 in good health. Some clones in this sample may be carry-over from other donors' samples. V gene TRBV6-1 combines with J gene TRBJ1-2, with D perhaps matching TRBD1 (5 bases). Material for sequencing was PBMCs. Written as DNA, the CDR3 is TGTGCCAGCAGTGAACAACCCGGGGGAGACTATGGCTACACCTTC. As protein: CASSEQPGGDYGYTF.